The TCR beta chain described here comes from a study of beta chain features in type 1 diabetes. Every isolated RNA sample was fully reverse transcribed, so sequencing captured expressed TCRB transcripts. Using immunoSEQ multiplex PCR, the repertoire was profiled, and TCRdb retains in-frame clones only, with some absent. This sample has around 260,000 clones; 20% occur once, and the top ten carry about 0.028%. Notes on the study in general: Within each of all four CD4+ subsets, Type 1 diabetes patients had TCRB CDR3s that were moderately but significantly shorter. Whether HLA type influences TCRB rearrangement remained unresolved here.

Trimming took 2 bases from V and 3 from J, leaving 12 bases between them. CDR3 length equals 16 residues. The germline V gene has CDR1 SGDLS and CDR2 YYNGEE. As concerns this clone: The antigen remains unidentified.

This clonotype originated in a woman in her thirties or forties with type 1 diabetes. This chain connects TRBV9 to TRBJ2-6; D may be TRBD1 (6 bases). The sample was naive CD4+ T cells from blood. CDR3 amino acids: CASSVTGLGGANVLTF. CDR3 DNA: TGTGCCAGCAGCGTTACAGGGCTGGGTGGGGCCAACGTCCTGACTTTC.